The source of this T cell receptor beta chain is a study of blood T cell repertoires in COVID-19. Study background: Samples taken during acute and convalescent COVID-19 were collected in the United States, Italy and Spain.

How the authors handled the data: From reference gene primer amplification, estimates of nucleated cell counts were derived. TCRdb's table, derived via immunoSEQ multiplex PCR, lists solely in-frame clones and lacks some. That table is the source of V, J and clone size, and D and trimming were worked out from the DNA. In the table there are approximately 230,000 clones, 70% to 90% of which are singletons. This clone was detected once. The V gene's germline CDR1 is MNHEY and CDR2 SVGAGI. V was clipped by 7 bases and J by 4 bases, with 13 bases between them. The length of the CDR3 is 13 residues. This TCR came from a man aged 30 to 39 who had recovered from COVID-19. The sequenced material came from peripheral blood. The rearrangement links TRBV6-5 to TRBJ1-1; the D gene is possibly TRBD1 (6 bases). CDR3 sequence (DNA): TGTGCCAGCACCCCTCAGGGGCTCACTGAAGCTTTCTTT. Protein product: CASTPQGLTEAFF.